Shown below are 5 T cell receptor beta chains from a single sample sequenced in a study of blood T cell repertoires in COVID-19. Profiling relied on immunoSEQ multiplex PCR, and the TCRdb table lists in-frame clones only, not all of them. Of over 200,000 clones listed, 85% to 90% were seen once; the top ten hold about 2.5%. The sample taken for sequencing was peripheral blood. All receptors derive from a man between 25 and 39 years old with COVID-19, enrolled during active disease.

This chain connects TRBV5-1 to TRBJ2-1, with TRBD2 identical over 7 bases. The germline V gene has CDR1 SGHRS and CDR2 YFSETQ. J was trimmed by 0 bases and V by 7 bases; bases with no gene match: 7. This CDR3 spans 15 amino acids. As DNA, the CDR3 is TGCGCCAGCCGGGGGGTAGCCAGCTCCTACAATGAGCAGTTCTTC. This translates into CASRGVASSYNEQFF.

In DNA, the CDR3 is TGCGCCAGCAGCTTGGGTTACAGGGGGGTTGAGCAGTTCTTC. Encoded protein: CASSLGYRGVEQFF. The chain is built from TRBV5-1 and TRBJ2-1; 8 nucleotides match TRBD1. The CDR3 is 14 amino acids. The germline V gene encodes CDR1 SGHRS and CDR2 YFSETQ. V shed 0 bases, J shed 9 bases, and the junction held 5 bases outside the gene matches.

The CDR3 loop reads CASSLTGAVDYGYTF. The CDR3, as DNA: TGTGCCAGCAGCTTAACAGGGGCGGTCGACTATGGCTACACCTTC. This rearrangement joins TRBV7-2 to TRBJ1-2; 7 bases align to TRBD1. V was clipped by 2 bases and J by 3 bases; unmatched bases: 6. The CDR3 sequence is 15 residues long. Germline V gene sequence: CDR1 SGHTA, CDR2 FQGNSA.

CDR3 in DNA: TGCGCCAGCAGCCTCAGGGGCTCCCTGGCGTCCTACAATGAGCAGTTCTTC. Its translation is CASSLRGSLASYNEQFF. The chain combines TRBV5-1 with TRBJ2-1; possible D gene TRBD1, 6 bases. V gave up 4 bases and J gave up 1 base, with 18 bases separating them. Germline CDR1 and CDR2: SGHRS and YFSETQ. The CDR3 is made up of 17 amino acids.

The chain carries TRBV5-5 and TRBJ1-1; the D is unclear. Germline V lookup: CDR1 SGHKS, CDR2 YYEKEE (reference sequence). CDR3 size: 14 residues. V was pared by 4 bases and J by 1 base, with 11 bases between. CDR3 amino acids: CASSDFRRNTEAFF. In DNA, the CDR3 is TGTGCCAGCAGCGATTTTAGGAGGAACACTGAAGCTTTCTTT.